This T cell receptor (beta chain) derives from a study of blood T cell repertoires in COVID-19. Study-wide background: The United States, Italy and Spain supplied acute and convalescent COVID-19 samples. In each case, the material was cDNA or gDNA derived from T cells, B-cell-depleted T cells, or PBMCs.

Germline values: CDR1 SGHTA, CDR2 FQGNSA. V lost 1 base and J 0 bases, leaving 12 bases between the germline ends. The CDR3 is 16 amino acids. Original handling: Reference gene primer amplification yielded estimated nucleated cell counts. TCRdb keeps only in-frame clones here, not all; method: immunoSEQ multiplex PCR. Clonal size and the V and J genes are those of that table, whereas D and trimming came from the DNA. The sample has more than 70,000 clones, over 75% seen once. This chain links TRBV7-2 with TRBJ1-2; D remains ambiguous. The origin of this receptor is a man in his fifties or sixties with active COVID-19. The sequenced sample was peripheral blood. The CDR3 loop reads CASSLGRSIANYGYTF. The CDR3 DNA is TGTGCCAGCAGCTTAGGTCGGAGTATAGCTAACTATGGCTACACCTTC.